This entry lists 3 T cell receptor beta chains sequenced from one sample in a study of cytomegalovirus exposure and HLA in healthy donors. The PCR made use of 60 Vbeta and 13 Jbeta primers. Method: immunoSEQ multiplex PCR; TCRdb's copy keeps in-frame clones and lacks some. The data contain 65,000 to 85,000 clones, roughly a tenth of them singletons. Sequenced input: PBMCs. These receptors were obtained from a man in his 60s in good health and CMV-seropositive.

The chain is built from TRBV5-5 and TRBJ2-7, with D perhaps TRBD1 (5 bases). Germline lookup yields CDR1 SGHKS and CDR2 YYEKEE (reference sequence). The CDR3 is 15 amino acids. V dropped 1 base and J dropped 2 bases, with 13 bases sitting between them. CDR3 bases: TGTGCCAGCAGCTTGTATTTTCCAGGGACCTACGAGCAGTACTTC. Translating it yields CASSLYFPGTYEQYF.

The chain has TRBV6-1 and TRBJ2-7; unclear D gene. Germline-derived CDR1 and CDR2 are MNHNS and SASEGT. The CDR3 runs to 11 residues. Between the trimmed V and J ends, which lost 0 bases and 9 bases, there was a span of 6 bases. CDR3 sequence: CASSEALRQYF. In DNA, the CDR3 is TGTGCCAGCAGTGAAGCCCTTAGGCAGTACTTC.

This clone came up a few times. The rearrangement links TRBV19 to TRBJ2-2; D remains unclear. The CDR3 sequence is 12 residues long. Trimming pared 7 bases from V and 2 bases from J, leaving 5 bases between. Germline-derived CDR1 and CDR2 are LNHDA and SQIVND (reference sequence). CDR3 sequence: CASTYNTGELFF. CDR3 bases: TGTGCCAGTACCTATAACACCGGGGAGCTGTTTTTT.